The 20 T cell receptor beta chains listed next were all sequenced from one sample in a study of neurological immune-mediated disorders. Using its own MiXCR run on the 5' RACE reads, TCRdb lists one record per CDR3 protein. The data show some 30,000 distinct CDR3 sequences, with around a fifth seen just once and under 20% held by the top ten. Source material: PBMCs. The receptors shown here come from a woman aged 55-75 years in good health.

This clonotype was counted only a few times. V usage is TRBV5-6 and J usage is TRBJ2-1; 7 bases match TRBD2. The trim removed 0 bases at V and 1 base at J, leaving 4 bases unmatched. CDR3 length: 16 residues. Germline assignment: CDR1 SGHDT and CDR2 YYEEEE. In DNA form, the CDR3 reads TGTGCCAGCAGCTTGGGCCGCGGGAGATCCTACAATGAGCAGTTCTTC. Translated, it gives CASSLGRGRSYNEQFF.

This clonotype was seen ten or more times. The rearrangement links TRBV20-1 to TRBJ2-1, with 11 bases matching TRBD2. Per the germline V gene, CDR1 is DFQATT and CDR2 is SNEGSKA (reference sequence). The CDR3 spans 17 residues. The J segment lost 4 bases and the V segment lost 6 bases, leaving 14 bases of the junction unmatched. Written as DNA, the CDR3 is TGCAGTGCCGAAAAAGCCAGACTAGCGGGATCTTACAATGAGCAGTTCTTC. It specifies CSAEKARLAGSYNEQFF.

This clonotype was seen ten or more times. This sequence joins TRBV9 and TRBJ2-3, with D perhaps matching TRBD2 (9 bases). Trimming cost V 1 base and J 1 base, with 31 bases left between them. The germline V gene has CDR1 SGDLS and CDR2 YYNGEE. This CDR3 comprises 22 residues. CDR3 loop: CASSVREDRASPSGTGTDTQYF. In DNA, the CDR3 is TGTGCCAGCAGCGTACGGGAGGACAGGGCTAGCCCTAGCGGGACGGGCACAGATACGCAGTATTTT.

This clonotype showed up many times. This chain connects TRBV25-1 to TRBJ1-2, with 11 positions matching TRBD1. The germline CDR1 and CDR2 sequences are MGHDK and SYGVNS. The CDR3 loop spans 15 amino acids. V shed 1 base and J 6 bases; nucleotides not matched to a gene: 4. The CDR3: CASSEWGQGDDGYTF. Here the CDR3 DNA reads TGTGCCAGCAGTGAATGGGGACAGGGGGATGATGGCTACACCTTC.

This clonotype appeared many times. This rearrangement joins TRBV28 to TRBJ1-1, with D unresolved. This CDR3 region has 14 residues. Trimming left V 5 bases short and J 1 base short, with 11 bases between. CDR1 and CDR2 (germline): MDHEN, SYDVKM. This CDR3 reads CASSGPLGNTEAFF. The CDR3 DNA reads as TGTGCCAGCAGTGGCCCTTTGGGGAACACTGAAGCTTTCTTT.

This clonotype occurred many times. This sequence joins TRBV18 and TRBJ2-7; D may be TRBD2 (5 bases). From germline, CDR1 is KGHSH and CDR2 LQKENI. The ends were cut back, 7 bases at V and 3 bases at J, with 10 bases in the middle. The CDR3 has 12 residues. The CDR3 coding sequence is TGTGCCAGCTTAAGAGGGATCTACGAGCAGTACTTC. This translates into CASLRGIYEQYF.

This clonotype was observed at least ten times. V is TRBV5-1 and J is TRBJ2-7; D is possibly TRBD1 (5 bases). Germline lookup yields CDR1 SGHRS and CDR2 YFSETQ. This CDR3 is 14 amino acids long. V was cut by 1 base and J by 2 bases, with 10 bases left in between. Here the CDR3 DNA reads TGCGCCAGCAGCTTGTTACAGGAGCCCTACGAGCAGTACTTC. Translated: CASSLLQEPYEQYF.

This clonotype was observed at least ten times. The chain recombines TRBV7-8 with TRBJ2-1, with TRBD2 identical over 13 bases. This CDR3 has 16 residues. V shed 5 bases, J shed 8 bases, and the junction held 9 bases outside the gene matches. The germline gives CDR1 SGHVS, CDR2 FQNEAQ. The CDR3 loop is CASSRNGLAGVDEQFF. Written as DNA, the CDR3 is TGTGCCAGCAGCCGAAATGGACTAGCGGGAGTGGATGAGCAGTTCTTC.

The table lists this clonotype with many counts. The chain recombines TRBV5-5 with TRBJ2-7, with 10 bases fitting TRBD1. The CDR3 extends over 14 amino acids. The J segment lost 5 bases and the V segment lost 5 bases, leaving 7 bases of the junction unmatched. In germline, CDR1 is SGHKS, CDR2 YYEKEE (reference sequence). CDR3 sequence: CASSFKDRGNEQYF. The CDR3 region has the DNA TGTGCCAGCAGTTTCAAGGACAGGGGGAACGAGCAGTACTTC. Combining the CDR3 with reference TRBV5-5 and TRBJ2-7 gives the whole variable domain DAGVTQSPTHLIKTRGQQVTLRCSPISGHKSVSWYQQVLGQGPQFIFQYYEKEERGRGNFPDRFSARQFPNYSSELNVNALLLGDSALYLCASSFKDRGNEQYFGPGTRLTVT.

Many counts were recorded for this clonotype. The rearrangement links TRBV28 to TRBJ2-7, with D perhaps TRBD2 (6 bases). The CDR3 loop spans 14 amino acids. Trimming shortened V by 8 bases and J by 1 base, and 15 bases separated the two germline ends. The germline gives CDR1 MDHEN, CDR2 SYDVKM. In nucleotides, the CDR3 is TGTGCCAGCTTTCCTACGGGGGAATCCTACGAGCAGTACTTC. It specifies CASFPTGESYEQYF.

There are many counts of this clonotype. V gene TRBV20-1 combines with J gene TRBJ1-6, with unresolved D. The CDR3 covers 14 residues. Trimming took 5 bases from V and 7 from J, leaving 15 bases between them. The V gene's germline CDR1 is DFQATT and CDR2 SNEGSKA (reference sequence). The CDR3 nucleotides are TGCAGTGCTGATAAGGTCCAGGAGAATTCACCCCTCCACTTT. It translates to CSADKVQENSPLHF.

Ten or more counts support this clonotype. The chain uses TRBV10-2 and TRBJ2-7; 9 bases line up with TRBD2. Germline V lookup: CDR1 WSHSY, CDR2 SAAADI. V was clipped by 0 bases and J by 5 bases; unmatched bases: 5. CDR3 size: 15 residues. The CDR3 loop is CASSESVLAGNEQYF. Written as DNA, the CDR3 is TGCGCCAGCAGTGAGTCAGTACTAGCGGGCAACGAGCAGTACTTC.

The chain links TRBV7-7 to TRBJ2-1; 11 bases fit TRBD2. The CDR3 covers 14 residues. Germline CDR1 is SSHAT and CDR2 is FNYEAQ (reference sequence). V was clipped by 6 bases and J by 7 bases; unmatched bases: 5. This CDR3 is CASSSGRAVNEQFF. The CDR3 bases are TGTGCCAGCAGTAGCGGGAGGGCCGTAAATGAGCAGTTCTTC.

The chain recombines TRBV4-1 with TRBJ1-1, with D possibly matching TRBD1 (5 bases). The CDR3 has 18 residues. Germline-derived CDR1 and CDR2 are MGHRA and YSYEKL. Trimming stripped 8 bases from V and 0 bases from J, with 25 bases between. CDR3: CASQVAGGTQTLNTEAFF. DNA for the CDR3: TGCGCCAGCCAAGTTGCGGGGGGGACCCAGACCCTGAACACTGAAGCTTTCTTT.

This clonotype has ten or more counts. This sequence joins TRBV5-1 and TRBJ2-5; 7 bases match TRBD1. The CDR3 is made up of 14 amino acids. CDR1 is SGHRS, CDR2 YFSETQ, per germline. V lost 4 bases and J lost 3; bases outside the gene matches: 6. CDR3 loop: CASSKGQLEETQYF. CDR3 DNA: TGCGCCAGCAGCAAGGGACAGCTTGAAGAGACCCAGTACTTC.

This clonotype was recorded at least ten times. V usage is TRBV28 and J usage is TRBJ1-4; D gene unclear. In germline, CDR1 is MDHEN, CDR2 SYDVKM. The CDR3 is made up of 13 amino acids. V gave up 4 bases and J gave up 8 bases, with 11 bases separating them. The CDR3 nucleotides read TGTGCCAGCAGTTCCCAAGACACCGAAAAACTGTTTTTT. This sequence encodes CASSSQDTEKLFF. Full variable domain (missing parts from reference TRBV28 and TRBJ1-4): DVKVTQSSRYLVKRTGEKVFLECVQDMDHENMFWYRQDPGLGLRLIYFSYDVKMKEKGDIPEGYSVSREKKERFSLILESASTNQTSMYLCASSSQDTEKLFFGSGTQLSVL.

This clonotype was seen ten or more times. The chain carries TRBV5-1 and TRBJ2-3; D uncertain. The germline V gene has CDR1 SGHRS and CDR2 YFSETQ. This CDR3 is 16 amino acids long. V was shortened by 0 bases and J by 0 bases, with 11 bases between the two germline ends. The CDR3 region is CASSLGADPSTDTQYF. CDR3 in DNA: TGCGCCAGCAGCTTGGGGGCGGACCCTAGCACAGATACGCAGTATTTT.

This clonotype was recorded only once. The conserved phenylalanine or tryptophan is not found at the CDR3 terminus, so this likely reflects a read error. J is TRBJ2-7 and V is TRBV6-2 or TRBV6-3, with D possibly TRBD1 on 6 matching bases. The CDR3 is made up of 14 amino acids. Trimming removed 10 bases from V and 3 bases from J, with 19 bases in between. Per the germline V gene, CDR1 is MNHEY and CDR2 is SVGEGT. The CDR3 protein is CANTLGGTIYEQYL. The CDR3 DNA follows: TGTGCCAACACCTTAGGGGGAACGATCTACGAGCAGTACTTA.

Concerning this clonotype itself: The junction shows a germline mismatch at one end, possibly a read error. V gene TRBV9 combines with J gene TRBJ2-2; a possible D gene is TRBD2 (6 bases). Germline lookup yields CDR1 SGDLS and CDR2 YYNGEE. The CDR3 extends over 15 amino acids. CDR3 protein: CSSSAAGSNTGELFF. CDR3 nucleotides: TGCTCCAGTAGCGCCGCGGGGTCGAACACCGGGGAGCTGTTTTTT.

The chain's CDR3 is CASSSTPGLALKNIQYF. Written as DNA, the CDR3 is TGTGCCAGCAGTTCTACTCCCGGGCTAGCGCTAAAAAACATTCAGTACTTC. This chain uses TRBV28 with TRBJ2-4; D may be TRBD2 (6 bases). The germline V gene has CDR1 MDHEN and CDR2 SYDVKM. This CDR3 contains 17 residues. Trimming pared 4 bases from V and 4 bases from J, leaving 20 bases between.